The next 5 T cell receptor beta chains were all read from a single sample in a study of blood T cells in healthy people across ages (dated by TCRdb to between 2014 and 2017). Library preparation was by 5' RACE. These reads were obtained on an Illumina HiSeq 2500. A second about 6 to 11 cycle PCR used a sample-barcoded 5' primer and a J-beta primer mix. Using fastp at Q25 and MiXCR, TCRdb reprocessed the public reads and kept productive beta chains. Identical CDR3 protein sequences are pooled into one entry, listed with their most common genes and DNA. Present in this sample are 760,000 or so distinct CDR3 sequences, about 25% of which were seen just once. The ten top clones hold 9% to 9.5% of the sample. The sample was also linked to a second study, of T cells of mothers and their children.

Source material: blood. The receptors were sampled from a boy younger than 18 in good health.

The gene calls are TRBV5-1 and TRBJ2-4; a possible D gene is TRBD2 (6 bases). Per the germline V gene, CDR1 is SGHRS and CDR2 is YFSETQ. V lost 4 bases and J 5 bases, leaving 19 bases between the germline ends. The length of the CDR3 is 16 residues. CDR3 protein: CASSLEGGSVENIQYF. The CDR3 DNA follows: TGCGCCAGCAGCCTCGAAGGAGGGTCGGTGGAAAACATTCAGTACTTC.

This chain joins TRBV7-9 and TRBJ1-4; D is perhaps TRBD1 (5 bases). Trimming cost V 0 bases and J 7 bases, with 9 bases left between them. This CDR3 has 14 amino acids. Germline values: CDR1 SEHNR, CDR2 FQNEAQ (reference sequence). CDR3 coding DNA: TGTGCCAGCAGCTTAGCTGAGGGACCTGAAAAACTGTTTTTT. Translated, it gives CASSLAEGPEKLFF.

The chain links TRBV11-2 to TRBJ2-1; D not certain. With 1 base removed from V and 1 base from J, the gap between germline ends came to 11 bases. The CDR3 covers 16 residues. Germline-derived CDR1 and CDR2 are SGHAT and FQNNGV. CDR3 DNA sequence: TGTGCCAGCAGCTTAGTTTTCAGGATATCCTACAATGAGCAGTTCTTC. Its translation: CASSLVFRISYNEQFF.

This sequence joins TRBV6-6 and TRBJ1-1; no definite D call. Germline CDR1 and CDR2: MNHNY and SVGAGI (reference sequence). The CDR3 runs to 15 residues. Trimming took 0 bases from V and 1 from J, leaving 9 bases between them. CDR3 sequence: CASSYSVRENTEAFF. CDR3 nucleotides: TGTGCCAGCAGTTACTCGGTCCGAGAGAACACTGAAGCTTTCTTT.

This clonotype was observed a few times. The J gene is TRBJ1-5, the V gene TRBV15, with no clear D. V lost 0 bases and J 4 bases, leaving 13 bases between the germline ends. The CDR3 runs to 16 residues. Germline assignment: CDR1 LNHNV and CDR2 YYDKDF (reference sequence). CDR3 coding DNA: TGTGCCACCAGCAGAGATCAGGTAGCCCGTAATCAGCCCCAGCATTTT. Translation gives CATSRDQVARNQPQHF.